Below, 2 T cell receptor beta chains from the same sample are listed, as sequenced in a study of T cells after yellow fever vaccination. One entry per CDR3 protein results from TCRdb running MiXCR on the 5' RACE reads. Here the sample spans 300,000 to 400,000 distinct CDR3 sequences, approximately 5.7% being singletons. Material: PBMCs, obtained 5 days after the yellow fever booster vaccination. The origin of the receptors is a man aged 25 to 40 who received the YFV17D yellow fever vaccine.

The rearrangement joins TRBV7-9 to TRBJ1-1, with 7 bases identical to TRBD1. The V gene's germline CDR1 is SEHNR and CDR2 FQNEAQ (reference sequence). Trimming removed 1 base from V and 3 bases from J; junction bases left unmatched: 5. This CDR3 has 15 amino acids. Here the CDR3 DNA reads TGTGCCAGCAGCTTAGACAGGGGTGGGGACACTGAAGCTTTCTTT. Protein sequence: CASSLDRGGDTEAFF.

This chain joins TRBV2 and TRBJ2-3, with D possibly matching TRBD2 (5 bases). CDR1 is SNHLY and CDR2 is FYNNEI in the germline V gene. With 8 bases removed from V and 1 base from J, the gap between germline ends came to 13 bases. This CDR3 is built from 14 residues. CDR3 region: CASGSRGGTDTQYF. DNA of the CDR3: TGTGCCAGCGGCAGTCGGGGAGGCACAGATACGCAGTATTTT.